The TCR beta chain under discussion was sequenced for a study of cytomegalovirus exposure and HLA in healthy donors. V lost 3 bases and J lost 5, with 11 bases in between. Germline loops: CDR1 SGHRS, CDR2 YFSETQ. The CDR3 is 14 residues long. This clone came up once. Amplification used 60 Vbeta primers and 13 Jbeta primers. Produced via immunoSEQ multiplex PCR; TCRdb's table is partial and in-frame only. The sample has approximately 100,000 clones, over 70% seen once. This TCR was recovered from a man between 18 and 35 years old in good health and CMV-seropositive. The sequencing input was PBMCs. This sequence joins TRBV5-1 and TRBJ2-2, with D tentatively TRBD1 (5 bases). The CDR3 sequence is CASSWQGFTGELFF. The CDR3 nucleotides are TGCGCCAGCAGCTGGCAGGGATTTACCGGGGAGCTGTTTTTT.